This T cell receptor (beta chain) was recorded in a study of blood T cell repertoires in COVID-19 (dated by TCRdb to 2020 to 2021). Concerning the study at large: Collaborator samples came from the United States, Italy and Spain and covered acute and convalescent phases of COVID-19. The material from the prospective study consisted of cDNA or gDNA derived from T cells, B-cell-depleted T cells, or PBMCs. The dataset comprised deeply sampled blood TCRbeta repertoires from subjects exposed to, actively infected with, or recovered from COVID-19. A freely available public database, intended as a resource for researchers studying the immune response to SARS-CoV-2, is where the repertoires were released. Samples came from the ongoing ImmuneRACE study (first 160 participants) plus 1,254 subjects from 6 global collaborators. A de-identified subject ID, COVID-19 status, age in years and sex were almost always included in the sample metadata. HLA class I and class II types, where available, came from metadata supplied by the sample provider rather than from assay-based typing.

The immunoSEQ Assay, a bias-controlled multiplex PCR, was used to amplify TCRbeta CDR3 regions from genomic DNA. The authors' pipeline ran thus. The number of nucleated cells in each sample was estimated by amplification of reference gene primers within the assay. To quantify the absolute abundance of each unique TCRbeta CDR3 rearrangement, sequence reads were collapsed and filtered. For each sample, productive Simpson clonality was calculated as the square root of Simpson's diversity index over productive rearrangements. The table was pulled from immuneACCESS by TCRdb, which kept in-frame rearrangements only. Such tables lose some clones; where checked, under half of the loss comes from unresolved V genes, and the rest has no known cause. V and J calls and clone size follow that table, whereas D and trimming were derived from the DNA. The sample contains about 230,000 clones, roughly 79% of them found a single time. 7.5% to 8% of the sample belongs to the ten largest clones.

One collaborating source in Seattle enrolled patients during active infection and followed them longitudinally through the course of disease. Whole blood was collected in K2EDTA tubes by collaborating institutions according to the institutions' own protocols. For TCRbeta analysis, collaborators shipped samples in one of three forms: frozen whole blood, isolated PBMCs, or DNA extracted from either of those sample types. Comment on this clone: No cognate antigen has been identified for it. No much larger clonotype is one base removed from it; base qualities were not supplied.

V has 3 bases trimmed and J has 5 bases trimmed; junction bases matching no gene number 4. According to the germline V gene, CDR1 reads SGHTA and CDR2 reads FQGNSA. The CDR3, from cysteine to phenylalanine, totals 15 residues. Only the CDR3 DNA is retained, 45 bases long and in frame from the first base. Broader findings and caveats from the paper: Clinical and demographic metadata were provided uncurated, with the amount varying by source and participant.

Sequenced material: peripheral blood. The rearrangement joined TRBV7-2 to TRBJ2-3; a stretch of 11 junction bases matches TRBD2. This clonotype was sampled from a woman over 75 with COVID-19, enrolled during active disease. The CDR3 reads CASSFEGLAGDTQYF. The nucleotides are TGTGCCAGCAGCTTCGAAGGACTAGCGGGAGATACGCAGTATTTT.